The 22 T cell receptor beta chains presented below share a single source sample, sequenced in a study of T cell responses to AZD1222 COVID-19 vaccine. Some clones are missing from TCRdb's copy, which holds only in-frame ones; the method was immunoSEQ multiplex PCR. The repertoire has under 95,000 clones, over 85% of them found once; the top ten carry around 2.2%. The source was peripheral blood, collected on day 0 of AZD1222 vaccination. All receptors come from an adult in good health.

The chain recombines TRBV11-2 with TRBJ2-3, with TRBD2 matching over 11 bases. With 3 bases clipped from V and 0 bases from J, the junction kept 8 bases outside the gene matches. The CDR3 loop spans 18 amino acids. CDR1 and CDR2 from the germline V gene are SGHAT and FQNNGV. CDR3: CASSLRLAGGTSTDTQYF. The CDR3 region has the DNA TGTGCCAGCAGCTTGCGGCTAGCGGGAGGTACTAGCACAGATACGCAGTATTTT. The full variable domain, in which reference TRBV11-2 and TRBJ2-3 provide the parts outside the CDR3, is EAGVAQSPRYKIIEKRQSVAFWCNPISGHATLYWYQQILGQGPKLLIQFQNNGVVDDSQLPKDRFSAERLKGVDSTLKIQPAKLEDSAVYLCASSLRLAGGTSTDTQYFGPGTRLTVL.

The chain couples TRBV28 to TRBJ2-7, with D possibly matching TRBD1 (7 bases). Germline V gene data show CDR1 as MDHEN and CDR2 as SYDVKM. The V and J ends lost 11 bases and 7 bases respectively, with 21 bases between them. The CDR3 is 13 amino acids. The CDR3 spells CAALAQGRWEQYF. CDR3 in DNA: TGTGCCGCCTTGGCACAGGGGAGGTGGGAGCAGTACTTC.

This chain uses TRBV6-2 or TRBV6-3 with TRBJ2-1, with 10 bases that match TRBD1. With V trimmed by 2 bases and J by 3 bases, 1 base remained unmatched. Germline values: CDR1 MNHEY, CDR2 SVGEGT. The CDR3 sequence is 15 residues long. CDR3: CASSYGTGVYNEQFF. CDR3 bases: TGTGCCAGCAGTTACGGGACAGGGGTCTACAATGAGCAGTTCTTC.

This clone was observed a single time. The chain has TRBV5-6 and TRBJ1-1; weak D call: TRBD1 (5 bases). Trimming cost V 2 bases and J 0 bases, with 14 bases left between them. In germline, CDR1 is SGHDT, CDR2 YYEEEE. The CDR3 has 16 residues. The CDR3 bases are TGTGCCAGCAGCTTACTCAGCTGGGGGGTGAACACTGAAGCTTTCTTT. Its translation: CASSLLSWGVNTEAFF.

The chain links TRBV6-1 to TRBJ1-5; D might be TRBD1 (6 bases). Germline loops: CDR1 MNHNS, CDR2 SASEGT. This CDR3 spans 17 amino acids. Trimming took 1 base from V and 1 from J, leaving 14 bases between them. As DNA, the CDR3 is TGTGCCAGCAGTGAAGGTGTAGGGGGACGGAGCAATCAGCCCCAGCATTTT. Residues: CASSEGVGGRSNQPQHF.

This chain uses TRBV4-1 with TRBJ2-7; TRBD1 agrees at 8 bases. The V gene's germline CDR1 is MGHRA and CDR2 YSYEKL. Trimming took 6 bases from V and 0 from J; bases not matched to a gene: 4. The CDR3 is made up of 14 amino acids. CDR3 sequence reads: CASSSDRGSYEQYF. In DNA, the CDR3 is TGCGCCAGCAGTTCCGACAGGGGCTCCTACGAGCAGTACTTC.

The chain is built from TRBV10-2 and TRBJ1-1; 9 nucleotides line up with TRBD1. This CDR3 spans 15 amino acids. CDR1 is WSHSY and CDR2 is SAAADI in the germline V gene. V dropped 6 bases and J dropped 0; count of bases not matched to a gene: 5. The CDR3 is CASRSGTGLNTEAFF. The CDR3 DNA sequence: TGCGCCAGCAGAAGCGGGACAGGGCTGAACACTGAAGCTTTCTTT.

The count of this clone is one. V gene TRBV19 combines with J gene TRBJ2-5; 13 nucleotides line up with TRBD2. V was clipped by 5 bases and J by 6 bases; unmatched bases: 9. Germline values: CDR1 LNHDA, CDR2 SQIVND (reference sequence). This CDR3 is 16 amino acids long. The CDR3 region has the DNA TGTGCCAGTAGTGCACTAGCGGGGGGGCCGCGGAAGACCCAGTACTTC. Translation: CASSALAGGPRKTQYF.

This chain connects TRBV10-3 to TRBJ1-4, with D hard to call. V was clipped by 7 bases and J by 7 bases, with 13 bases between them. In germline, CDR1 is ENHRY, CDR2 SYGVKD. The length of the CDR3 is 13 residues. This CDR3 is CAIKAAGTEKLFF. DNA of the CDR3: TGTGCCATCAAGGCGGCCGGCACTGAAAAACTGTTTTTT.

CDR3 sequence: CASSLDQNTIYF. The CDR3 DNA reads as TGTGCCAGCAGCTTAGATCAAAACACCATATATTTT. The V and J genes are TRBV7-2 and TRBJ1-3; no definite D call. The V end lost 1 base, the J end lost 6 bases, and 4 bases lay between the germline ends. Germline V gene data show CDR1 as SGHTA and CDR2 as FQGNSA. CDR3 length equals 12 residues. Using reference TRBV7-2 and TRBJ1-3 for the parts outside the CDR3, the full variable domain is GAGVSQSPSNKVTEKGKDVELRCDPISGHTALYWYRQSLGQGLEFLIYFQGNSAPDKSGLPSDRFSAERTGGSVSTLTIQRTQQEDSAVYLCASSLDQNTIYFGEGSWLTVV.

This chain connects TRBV28 to TRBJ1-4, with D unresolved. In germline, CDR1 is MDHEN, CDR2 SYDVKM. The CDR3 has 15 amino acids. V dropped 5 bases and J dropped 1 base, with 11 bases sitting between them. CDR3: CASSKIGITNEKLFF. The CDR3 DNA is TGTGCCAGCAGTAAAATAGGGATAACTAATGAAAAACTGTTTTTT.

This chain links TRBV27 with TRBJ2-4; D tentatively reads TRBD1 or TRBD2 (7 bases each). V was cut by 8 bases and J by 4 bases, with 15 bases left in between. Germline loops: CDR1 MNHEY, CDR2 SMNVEV (reference sequence). This CDR3 region has 14 residues. The CDR3 loop reads CASGGVRGKNIQYF. In DNA form, the CDR3 reads TGTGCCAGCGGGGGGGTCAGGGGGAAAAACATTCAGTACTTC.

The rearrangement uses TRBV14 and TRBJ1-6, with TRBD1 as a possible D gene (5 bases). Looked up from germline, CDR1 is SGHDN and CDR2 is FVKESK. The CDR3 has 18 amino acids. Trimming shortened V by 1 base and J by 0 bases, and 13 bases separated the two germline ends. CDR3 in DNA: TGTGCCAGCAGCCAAGCCAGTGGAGGGGACTCCTATAATTCACCCCTCCACTTT. Protein product: CASSQASGGDSYNSPLHF.

The chain joins TRBV3-1 (or the pseudogene TRBV3-2) to TRBJ1-1, with TRBD1 matching 10 bases. The V gene end was trimmed by 3 bases and the J gene end by 5 bases; junction bases not matched to a gene: 6. This CDR3 has 15 amino acids. Per the germline V gene, CDR1 is LGHDT and CDR2 is YNNKEL (reference sequence). For the CDR3, the DNA is TGTGCCAGCAGCCATGGACAGGGGGTTGTGACTGAAGCTTTCTTT. This sequence encodes CASSHGQGVVTEAFF.

This rearrangement joins TRBV7-2 to TRBJ2-2, with TRBD1 as a possible D gene (5 bases). The germline V and J ends were trimmed by 2 bases and 6 bases, with 10 bases remaining between them. The CDR3 loop spans 14 amino acids. The germline V gene encodes CDR1 SGHTA and CDR2 FQGNSA. CDR3 sequence reads: CASSLRQGAGELFF. The CDR3 coding sequence is TGTGCCAGCAGCTTAAGGCAGGGTGCCGGGGAGCTGTTTTTT.

A note on this clone: Other nucleotide sequences from this sample produce the same CDR3. The J gene is TRBJ1-1, the V gene TRBV11-2; D not resolved. CDR1 SGHAT and CDR2 FQNNGV come from the germline V gene. The CDR3 is 13 amino acids. V lost 2 bases to trimming and J lost 2 bases, with 6 bases between them. The CDR3 DNA reads TGTGCCAGCAGCTTAAGGGAAAACACTGAAGCTTTCTTT. Amino acids: CASSLRENTEAFF.

The V gene is TRBV7-2, the J gene TRBJ1-1, with D tentatively TRBD1 (5 bases). The CDR3 consists of 13 residues. Trimming stripped 2 bases from V and 7 bases from J, with 11 bases between. Germline CDR1 reads SGHTA; CDR2 reads FQGNSA. The CDR3 nucleotides read TGTGCCAGCAGCTTAACAGGTACTTTTGAAGCTTTCTTT. Translation gives CASSLTGTFEAFF.

The chain carries TRBV30 and TRBJ1-4; no clear D. Per germline, CDR1 GTSNPN and CDR2 SVGIG (reference sequence). V gave up 0 bases and J gave up 8 bases, with 13 bases separating them. The length of the CDR3 is 14 residues. The CDR3 reads CAWSVNTLQEKLFF. The CDR3, as DNA: TGTGCCTGGAGTGTAAACACCTTACAGGAAAAACTGTTTTTT.

The J gene is TRBJ1-1, the V gene TRBV10-2; tentative D call: TRBD1 (5 bases). The CDR3 totals 13 residues. Germline CDR1 and CDR2: WSHSY and SAAADI. V was clipped by 2 bases and J by 3 bases, with 7 bases between them. CDR3 residues: CASSEGGDTEAFF. DNA for the CDR3: TGCGCCAGCAGTGAGGGAGGGGACACTGAAGCTTTCTTT.

J is TRBJ1-5 and V is TRBV27; D may be TRBD1 (6 bases). Germline assignment: CDR1 MNHEY and CDR2 SMNVEV (reference sequence). CDR3 length: 14 residues. V lost 4 bases and J lost 3, with 10 bases in between. CDR3 sequence: CASSSGVFNQPQHF. DNA of the CDR3: TGTGCCAGCAGTTCAGGGGTCTTCAATCAGCCCCAGCATTTT.

This chain connects TRBV19 to TRBJ1-5; TRBD1 matches 7 bases. Germline-derived CDR1 and CDR2 are LNHDA and SQIVND (reference sequence). V shed 4 bases and J 6 bases; nucleotides not matched to a gene: 15. This CDR3 comprises 17 residues. CDR3 sequence: CASSTVPSGQVGQPQHF. CDR3 nucleotides: TGTGCCAGTAGTACTGTACCCTCTGGACAGGTGGGTCAGCCCCAGCATTTT.

The J gene is TRBJ2-2, the V gene TRBV7-9, with 8 bases fitting TRBD2. V dropped 8 bases and J dropped 5; count of bases not matched to a gene: 4. Germline loops: CDR1 SEHNR, CDR2 FQNEAQ (reference sequence). The CDR3 contains 13 residues. CDR3 region: CASLGLATGELFF. The CDR3 nucleotides are TGTGCCAGCCTCGGACTAGCTACCGGGGAGCTGTTTTTT.